This T cell receptor beta chain was retrieved from a study of spatial heterogeneity in lung cancer. Across the study: Alpha-chain sequences were consistently detected less often than beta-chain sequences. Findings and caveats of the study: The study found that expanded intratumoral alpha and beta TCR counts tracked tumor mutation counts.

Individually, TCR cDNA molecules were each labelled with a unique molecular identifier. TCRdb called the 5' RACE reads again in MiXCR, with one record for every CDR3 protein. The repertoire holds fewer than 10,000 distinct CDR3 sequences, with roughly 7.2% as singletons. Trimming took off 2 bases at V and 5 bases at J, with 9 bases between the two ends. The CDR3 extends over 13 amino acids. The V gene's germline CDR1 is MNHEY and CDR2 SMNVEV (reference sequence). The table lists this clonotype with many counts. The antigen remains undetermined. The time point here: sample taken at primary tumor resection. The approximately 79 donors had untreated early-stage non-small cell lung cancer.

The chain joins TRBV27 to TRBJ1-1, with a tentative D call TRBD1 (6 bases). The sequence was obtained from a female donor with early-stage non-small cell lung cancer. This material consisted of lung tumor tissue, taken at surgery. In nucleotides, the CDR3 is TGTGCCAGCAGTTTACAGGGGAGGACTGAAGCTTTCTTT. Its translation: CASSLQGRTEAFF.